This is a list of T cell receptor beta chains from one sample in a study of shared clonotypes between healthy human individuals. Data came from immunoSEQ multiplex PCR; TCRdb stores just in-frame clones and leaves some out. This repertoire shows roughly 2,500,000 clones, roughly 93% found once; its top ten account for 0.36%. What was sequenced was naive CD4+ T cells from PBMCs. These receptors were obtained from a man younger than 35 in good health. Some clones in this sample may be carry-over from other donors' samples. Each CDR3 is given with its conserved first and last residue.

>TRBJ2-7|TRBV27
CASSLSDGGFRYEQYF
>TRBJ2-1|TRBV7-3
CASSEGLAVYNEQFF
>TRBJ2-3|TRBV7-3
CASSSASGSRDTDTQYF
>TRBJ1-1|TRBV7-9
CASSFYDPIEAFF
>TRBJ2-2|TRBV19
CASRPLAGVYANTGELFF
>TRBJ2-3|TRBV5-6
CASSLGFLAGVADTQYF
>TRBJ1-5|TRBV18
CASSPPGGTIQPQHF
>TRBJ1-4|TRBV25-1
CASSDVQQGQRGKLFF
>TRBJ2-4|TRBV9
CASSVGDRGNIQYF
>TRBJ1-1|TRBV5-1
CASRRGGTANTEAFF
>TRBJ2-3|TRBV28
CASTVTSDTQYF
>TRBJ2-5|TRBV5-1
CASTPWAATETQYF
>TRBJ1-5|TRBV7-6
CASSLGLPSPYVDQPQHF
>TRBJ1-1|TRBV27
CASSLWSVRYTEAFF
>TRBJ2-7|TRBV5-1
CASSFREPAYEQYF
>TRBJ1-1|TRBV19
CASSRDSYTEAFF
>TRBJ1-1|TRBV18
CASSPGMGRDTEAFF
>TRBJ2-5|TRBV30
CAWEPNPGSETQYF
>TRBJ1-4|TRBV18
CASSPPAEASGKLFF
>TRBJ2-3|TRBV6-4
CASSQHERSNTQYF
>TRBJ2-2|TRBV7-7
CASSLTSGRPGELFF
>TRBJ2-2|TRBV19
CASHQIWGQPANTGELFF
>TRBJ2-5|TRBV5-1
CASSLAGIRTGTQYF
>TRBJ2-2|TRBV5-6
CASSLGRVTGELFF
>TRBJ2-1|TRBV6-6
CASSKTSGGLYEQFF
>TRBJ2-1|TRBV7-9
CASSLGDPQYNEQFF
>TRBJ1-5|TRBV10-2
CASSPGSNQPQHF
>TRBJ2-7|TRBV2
CASSPYGGQGQIF
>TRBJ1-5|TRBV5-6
CASSLADRQPQHF
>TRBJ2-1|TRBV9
CASSVVDFRSYNEQFF
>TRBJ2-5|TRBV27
CASSPGQGIRETQYF
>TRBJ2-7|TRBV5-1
CASSLAGLTDYEQYF
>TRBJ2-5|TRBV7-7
CASSLNRGQETQYF
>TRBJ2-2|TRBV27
CASGQGFTGELFF
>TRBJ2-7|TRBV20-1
CSGLVGAEQYF
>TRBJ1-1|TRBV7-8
CASSTYRGRVTEAFF
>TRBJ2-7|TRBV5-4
CASSSPTDGVLRTYF
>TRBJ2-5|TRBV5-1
CASSHGRGVGETQYF
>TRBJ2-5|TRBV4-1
CASSLGTQETQYF
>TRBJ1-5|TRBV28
CASSPAPGGQPQHF
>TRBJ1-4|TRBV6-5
CASSYEAGLSEKLFF
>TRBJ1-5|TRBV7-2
CASSPPGPRADQPQHF
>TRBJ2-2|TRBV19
CASSNREARTGELFF
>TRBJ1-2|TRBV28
CASSTTVINYGYTF
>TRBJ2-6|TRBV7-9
CASSPREVSSYSVLTF
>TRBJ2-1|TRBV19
CASSIALENEQFF
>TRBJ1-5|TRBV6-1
CASSDIPGGLGQPQHF
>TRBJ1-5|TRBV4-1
CASSQDQRWSSNQPQHF
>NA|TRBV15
CATSGSPGQISYEQYF
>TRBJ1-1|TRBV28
CASNLRGAEAFF
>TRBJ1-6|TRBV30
CALEFRTGLNSPLHF
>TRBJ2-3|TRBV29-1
CSAHRTSGATDTQYF
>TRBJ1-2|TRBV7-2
CASSPLEGLYGYTF
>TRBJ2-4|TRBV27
CASRHPMGQGKRDIQYF
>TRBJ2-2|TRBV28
CASSLTSGSYTGELFF
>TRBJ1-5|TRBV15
CATSRAGDRDQPQHF
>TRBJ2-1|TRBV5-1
CASSPGTSGNNEQFF